Listed below are T cell receptor beta chains from one sample, sequenced in a study of blood T cell repertoires in COVID-19. TCRdb's table, derived via immunoSEQ multiplex PCR, lists solely in-frame clones and lacks some. The sample lists about 170,000 clones, less than 90% occurring once. What was sequenced was peripheral blood. The source is a woman aged 70-85 years with COVID-19, enrolled during active disease. Each CDR3 is given without its conserved first and last residue.

J gene,V gene,CDR3 protein
TRBJ2-1,TRBV2,ASSETLAGASEQF
TRBJ1-4,TRBV12-5,ASGLGQGNEKLF
TRBJ1-5,TRBV7-2,ASSYRADQPQH
TRBJ2-7,TRBV5-1,ASSLIGGGYEQY
TRBJ1-4,TRBV7-8,ASSAPTGIEKLF
TRBJ1-1,TRBV6-2/TRBV6-3,ASSGVWTEAF
TRBJ2-1,TRBV3-1/TRBV3-2,ASSRMTDEQF
TRBJ1-2,TRBV19,ASSMGGGYGYT
TRBJ2-2,TRBV2,ASSARGQSDTGELF
TRBJ1-1,TRBV2,ARGGSAENTEAF